This T cell receptor beta chain was observed in a study of blood T cells in healthy people across ages. Study-wide findings and caveats: Long-lived donors carried more naive CD4+ cells and greater diversity than aged donors.

The second PCR ran about 6 to 11 cycles with a sample-barcoded 5' primer and J-beta primers. TCRdb analysed the 5' RACE reads with MiXCR anew, one entry per CDR3 protein. This table holds about 940,000 distinct CDR3 sequences, under 50% found once. Points on this clonotype: Antigen unknown.

Sequencing was done on a sample of blood. The receptor's source is a man younger than 40 in good health.

The CDR3 DNA sequence: TGCGCCAGCAGCCCTTTGACAGTTCCCCTGGATGAGCAGTTCTTC. Encoded protein: CASSPLTVPLDEQFF. The genes are TRBV4-1 and TRBJ2-1, with D perhaps matching TRBD1 (5 bases). The CDR3 runs 15 residues. The germline CDR1 and CDR2 sequences are MGHRA and YSYEKL. Trimming cost V 4 bases and J 8 bases, with 18 bases left between them.